The 32 T cell receptor beta chains listed next were all sequenced from one sample in a study of Tregs in tolerant kidney transplant recipients. The data were produced by immunoSEQ multiplex PCR, yet TCRdb's version contains in-frame clones alone and is incomplete. Here the sample spans under 95,000 clones, 80% to 95% being singletons. The material was Tregs from blood, obtained before the transplant. These receptors all come from a human donor who received a combined kidney and bone marrow transplant.

This clone has just one count. The chain employs TRBV5-1 and TRBJ2-1; a weak D match, TRBD1 (5 bases). V was shortened by 0 bases and J by 0 bases, with 7 bases between the two germline ends. The CDR3 runs 15 residues. Germline-derived CDR1 and CDR2 are SGHRS and YFSETQ. The CDR3 is CASSLVGDSYNEQFF. CDR3 in DNA: TGCGCCAGCAGCTTGGTAGGGGACTCCTACAATGAGCAGTTCTTC.

The rearrangement links TRBV11-1 to TRBJ2-7; the D call may be TRBD1 or TRBD2 (5 bases each). The last part of the DNA fits TRBJ2-1 better; the J call may be wrong. CDR1 and CDR2 (germline): SGHAT, FQDESV (reference sequence). The CDR3 is made up of 16 amino acids. The CDR3 nucleotides are TGTGCCAGCAGCCCCTTCTCCCCGGGACGGGACAATGAGCAGTTCTTC. Amino acid sequence: CASSPFSPGRDNEQFF.

CDR3 DNA: TGTGCCAGCAGTCCACCCCTTTTTGGCAGGGTCTACTCCTACGAGCAGTACTTC. Translating it yields CASSPPLFGRVYSYEQYF. The J gene is TRBJ2-7, the V gene TRBV28; possible D gene TRBD1, 5 bases. Germline V gives CDR1 MDHEN, CDR2 SYDVKM. V lost 5 bases and J 0 bases, leaving 23 bases between the germline ends. The CDR3 extends over 18 amino acids.

This clone was seen a single time. The J gene is TRBJ2-7, the V gene TRBV28, with 12 positions matching TRBD1. This CDR3 region has 15 residues. V gave up 1 base and J gave up 7 bases; unmatched junction bases: 5. CDR1 is MDHEN and CDR2 is SYDVKM in the germline V gene. CDR3 nucleotides: TGTGCCAGCAGTTTATCGGGACAGGGGGCTCGGGAGCAGTACTTC. Amino acids: CASSLSGQGAREQYF.

The V and J genes are TRBV9 and TRBJ2-2; no clear D. The CDR3 spans 15 residues. The germline V gene encodes CDR1 SGDLS and CDR2 YYNGEE. The V and J ends lost 0 bases and 1 base respectively, with 7 bases between them. CDR3 sequence (DNA): TGTGCCAGCAGCGTAGAGTCAGGGAACACCGGGGAGCTGTTTTTT. The encoded protein is CASSVESGNTGELFF. Based on the CDR3 plus reference TRBV9 and TRBJ2-2, the full variable domain is DSGVTQTPKHLITATGQRVTLRCSPRSGDLSVYWYQQSLDQGLQFLIQYYNGEERAKGNILERFSAQQFPDLHSELNLSSLELGDSALYFCASSVESGNTGELFFGEGSRLTVL.

The rearrangement links TRBV11-3 to TRBJ2-7; D gene unclear. Germline CDR1 reads SGHNT; CDR2 reads YENEEA. The CDR3 spans 13 residues. V shed 1 base and J shed 3 bases, with 7 bases lying between them. The CDR3 region has the DNA TGTGCCAGCAGCTTAGCAGAGGACTACGAGCAGTACTTC. It yields the protein CASSLAEDYEQYF.

V usage is TRBV9 and J usage is TRBJ2-1, with a weak D call TRBD2 (6 bases). The CDR3 is 15 residues long. The germline V gene has CDR1 SGDLS and CDR2 YYNGEE. Trimming stripped 0 bases from V and 9 bases from J, with 16 bases between. CDR3 coding DNA: TGTGCCAGCAGCGTAGAACCGGGAGTTCGGATTGAGCAGTTCTTC. Its translation: CASSVEPGVRIEQFF.

The chain recombines TRBV15 with TRBJ2-3, with 14 bases that match TRBD2. The CDR3 consists of 12 residues. Trimming at V came to 5 bases and at J to 11 bases, leaving 0 bases not matched to a gene. CDR1 LNHNV and CDR2 YYDKDF come from the germline V gene (reference sequence). This CDR3 reads CATSGTSGRQYF. The CDR3 DNA follows: TGTGCCACCAGCGGGACTAGCGGGAGGCAGTATTTT.

The genes are TRBV6-1 and TRBJ2-3; 10 positions match TRBD1. The CDR3 contains 15 residues. V gave up 6 bases and J gave up 3 bases; unmatched junction bases: 6. CDR1 is MNHNS, CDR2 SASEGT, per germline. The CDR3 bases are TGTGCCAGCAGCGCTGACAGGGGGCCAACAGATACGCAGTATTTT. It encodes CASSADRGPTDTQYF.

The rearrangement links TRBV6-5 to TRBJ2-3; D might be TRBD2 (6 bases). Germline V gene sequence: CDR1 MNHEY, CDR2 SVGAGI. The CDR3 is 15 amino acids. Deletions cut 2 bases from V and 6 bases from J, with 15 bases between. CDR3 protein: CASSYGGKVVDTQYF. DNA for the CDR3: TGTGCCAGCAGTTACGGCGGGAAGGTCGTCGATACGCAGTATTTT.

In this sample, this clone turned up once. V and J are TRBV28 and TRBJ1-5, with TRBD1 matching over 7 bases. Germline CDR1 MDHEN, CDR2 SYDVKM. V shed 7 bases and J 6 bases; nucleotides not matched to a gene: 6. This CDR3 comprises 13 residues. This CDR3 reads CASIPQGTQPQHF. The CDR3 coding sequence is TGTGCCAGCATCCCACAGGGGACTCAGCCCCAGCATTTT.

The chain combines TRBV29-1 with TRBJ2-5, with D possibly being TRBD2 (7 bases). The germline CDR1 and CDR2 sequences are SQVTM and ANQGSEA. V was clipped by 3 bases and J by 4 bases, with 12 bases between them. This CDR3 contains 13 residues. CDR3 amino acids: CSVEGGRGETQYF. CDR3 nucleotides: TGCAGCGTTGAGGGGGGGCGCGGAGAGACCCAGTACTTC.

V gene TRBV7-2 combines with J gene TRBJ1-1, with TRBD1 identical over 7 bases. The CDR3 covers 14 residues. V lost 5 bases and J lost 4; bases outside the gene matches: 7. Germline V CDR1 and CDR2: SGHTA, FQGNSA. In nucleotides, the CDR3 is TGTGCCAGCAGCCCGCCGACAGGGCTCACTGAAGCTTTCTTT. It yields the protein CASSPPTGLTEAFF.

The chain joins TRBV9 to TRBJ2-1; D might be TRBD2 (6 bases). The CDR3 consists of 14 residues. Between the trimmed V and J ends, which lost 4 bases and 0 bases, there was a span of 8 bases. The germline CDR1 and CDR2 sequences are SGDLS and YYNGEE. The chain's CDR3 is CASSYGSSYNEQFF. The DNA for the CDR3 is TGTGCCAGCAGCTACGGGAGCTCCTACAATGAGCAGTTCTTC.

DNA of the CDR3: TGCGCCAGCAGCCAAAGGACAGGGGTTACAAAGAACACTGAAGCTTTCTTT. This translates into CASSQRTGVTKNTEAFF. This chain uses TRBV4-1 with TRBJ1-1; 9 bases fit TRBD1. V dropped 2 bases and J dropped 1; count of bases not matched to a gene: 8. The CDR3 spans 17 residues. Germline-derived CDR1 and CDR2 are MGHRA and YSYEKL.

V usage is TRBV12-2 and J usage is TRBJ2-3; the D call of TRBD2 is as the table states it, not checked on the DNA. TRBV12-2 is marked as a pseudogene. The CDR3 has 17 amino acids. Here the CDR3 DNA reads TGTGCAAGTCGCCTGTCCTCCTCCAGCGGGAGGGAGAATACGCAGTATTTT. Translation gives CASRLSSSSGRENTQYF.

The table lists this clone with a count of one. At one of its ends the junction is not consistent with the germline gene, which may arise from a read error. CDR3 sequence: CASSDLGTAPVVF. The DNA for the CDR3 is TGTGCCAGCAGCGACCTAGGGACAGCTCCCGTGGTCTTC. The chain uses TRBV7-3 and TRBJ2-1; 7 nucleotides line up with TRBD1. Germline V gives CDR1 SGHTA, CDR2 FQGTGA. This CDR3 has 13 amino acids.

This chain uses TRBV28 with TRBJ2-6; D is ambiguous. In germline, CDR1 is MDHEN, CDR2 SYDVKM. The V gene lost 5 bases and the J gene lost 0 bases, with 2 bases spanning the gap. The CDR3 has 13 residues. Written as DNA, the CDR3 is TGTGCCAGCAGTGACTCTGGGGCCAACGTCCTGACTTTC. This translates into CASSDSGANVLTF. Variable domain in full (rest from reference TRBV28 and TRBJ2-6): DVKVTQSSRYLVKRTGEKVFLECVQDMDHENMFWYRQDPGLGLRLIYFSYDVKMKEKGDIPEGYSVSREKKERFSLILESASTNQTSMYLCASSDSGANVLTFGAGSRLTVL.

The chain links TRBV5-4 to TRBJ1-1, with 8 bases aligning to TRBD1. The germline CDR1 and CDR2 sequences are SGHNT and YYREEE (reference sequence). Trimming cost V 4 bases and J 0 bases; bases outside gene matches: 2. The CDR3 runs 14 residues. This CDR3 is CASSQGQVNTEAFF. CDR3 coding DNA: TGTGCCAGCAGCCAGGGACAGGTGAACACTGAAGCTTTCTTT.

The CDR3 sequence is CASSLVGSLNNSPLHF. The CDR3 coding sequence is TGTGCCAGCAGCTTAGTTGGCAGCCTTAATAATTCACCCCTCCACTTT. The chain links TRBV7-2 to TRBJ1-6; D is uncertain. The CDR3 is made up of 16 amino acids. Germline-derived CDR1 and CDR2 are SGHTA and FQGNSA. V lost 1 base to trimming and J lost 5 bases, with 12 bases between them.

The gene calls are TRBV15 and TRBJ2-7; 7 bases are shared with TRBD1. Germline V lookup: CDR1 LNHNV, CDR2 YYDKDF (reference sequence). V dropped 1 base and J dropped 0; count of bases not matched to a gene: 6. The CDR3 covers 16 residues. CDR3 nucleotide sequence: TGTGCCACCAGCAGAGGACAGGGTGGGAGCTCCTACGAGCAGTACTTC. Its protein is CATSRGQGGSSYEQYF.

CDR3 protein: CASSFSWTSGFTYEQYF. In nucleotides, the CDR3 is TGTGCCAGCAGTTTCTCCTGGACTAGCGGGTTTACCTACGAGCAGTACTTC. The chain combines TRBV27 with TRBJ2-7; 11 nucleotides line up with TRBD2. The junction had 9 bases not matched to a gene; V was cut back by 3 bases and J by 2 bases. Germline V gene sequence: CDR1 MNHEY, CDR2 SMNVEV (reference sequence). CDR3 size: 17 residues.

The rearrangement uses TRBV14 and TRBJ2-5; TRBD2 agrees at 10 bases. The end of the DNA aligns better with TRBJ2-7, so the J call may be wrong. Germline loops: CDR1 SGHDN, CDR2 FVKESK. This CDR3 is built from 20 residues. In nucleotides, the CDR3 is TGTGCCAGCAGCCAAGTTCGCAGCGGGAGGGCGCCGCACCAATTTTACGAGCAGTACTTC. It specifies CASSQVRSGRAPHQFYEQYF.

V is TRBV5-1 and J is TRBJ1-2; D gene uncertain. The CDR3 contains 14 residues. Trimming pared 2 bases from V and 2 bases from J, leaving 10 bases between. CDR1 SGHRS and CDR2 YFSETQ come from the germline V gene. CDR3 DNA sequence: TGCGCCAGCAGCTTAGTTCCGGAAAACTATGGCTACACCTTC. Translated, it gives CASSLVPENYGYTF.

This chain connects TRBV9 to TRBJ1-3; TRBD1 matches at 8 bases. CDR3 size: 17 residues. Trimming cost V 0 bases and J 4 bases; bases outside gene matches: 9. Looked up from germline, CDR1 is SGDLS and CDR2 is YYNGEE. This chain's CDR3 is CASSVASRTGPGNTIYF. The CDR3 coding sequence is TGTGCCAGCAGCGTAGCGTCCCGGACAGGGCCAGGAAACACCATATATTTT.

V is TRBV10-3 and J is TRBJ2-1; TRBD2 aligns across 15 bases. V lost 2 bases and J lost 2; bases outside the gene matches: 7. The CDR3 length is 19 residues. Germline assignment: CDR1 ENHRY and CDR2 SYGVKD. The CDR3 coding sequence is TGTGCCATCAGTGAGACAGGGGGACTAGCGGGAGGAGCCTACAATGAGCAGTTCTTC. It specifies CAISETGGLAGGAYNEQFF.

This rearrangement joins TRBV6-1 to TRBJ1-4; D gene unclear. Per germline, CDR1 MNHNS and CDR2 SASEGT. Trimming stripped 1 base from V and 0 bases from J, with 6 bases between. This CDR3 has 15 residues. CDR3 protein: CASSEVAATNEKLFF. Written as DNA, the CDR3 is TGTGCCAGCAGTGAAGTGGCAGCAACTAATGAAAAACTGTTTTTT.

This chain uses TRBV7-3 with TRBJ1-6, with 8 bases aligning to TRBD1. The CDR3 loop spans 14 amino acids. The germline CDR1 and CDR2 sequences are SGHTA and FQGTGA. V shed 3 bases, J shed 7 bases, and the junction held 2 bases outside the gene matches. The CDR3 DNA reads as TGTGCCAGCAGCTTGGACAGGGCCAATTCACCCCTCCACTTT. Translation gives CASSLDRANSPLHF.

This chain connects TRBV5-8 to TRBJ2-7; TRBD1 is a possible D gene (6 bases). This CDR3 region has 13 residues. V was trimmed by 1 base and J by 2 bases, leaving 7 bases between them. In germline, CDR1 is SGHTS, CDR2 YDEGEE. Here the CDR3 DNA reads TGTGCCAGCAGCTTGAGACAGGCCTACGAGCAGTACTTC. The encoded protein is CASSLRQAYEQYF. The variable domain in full, with the rest retrieved from reference TRBV5-8 and TRBJ2-7, is EAGVTQSPTHLIKTRGQQATLRCSPISGHTSVYWYQQALGLGLQFLLWYDEGEERNRGNFPPRFSGRQFPNYSSELNVNALELEDSALYLCASSLRQAYEQYFGPGTRLTVT.

The chain is built from TRBV7-2 and TRBJ1-1; tentatively, D is TRBD1 (6 bases). Germline CDR1 is SGHTA and CDR2 is FQGNSA. The CDR3 extends over 15 amino acids. The V end lost 2 bases, the J end lost 10 bases, and 20 bases lay between the germline ends. DNA of the CDR3: TGTGCCAGCAGCTTAAAAGGGGCAGGGGCTGGGGGAGCTTTCTTT. Amino acid sequence: CASSLKGAGAGGAFF.

This clone was found a few times. The chain links TRBV2 to TRBJ1-1; D is unresolved. The germline CDR1 and CDR2 sequences are SNHLY and FYNNEI. Trimming took off 2 bases at V and 14 bases at J, with 18 bases between the two ends. CDR3 length: 13 residues. CDR3 region: CASSENSGKIPFF. For the CDR3, the DNA is TGTGCCAGCAGTGAAAACTCGGGGAAAATACCCTTCTTT.

The chain employs TRBV19 and TRBJ1-5; 9 nucleotides align to TRBD1. The CDR3 contains 13 residues. The J segment lost 5 bases and the V segment lost 4 bases, leaving 0 bases of the junction unmatched. CDR1 LNHDA and CDR2 SQIVND come from the germline V gene (reference sequence). CDR3 in amino acids: CASSRQGDQPQHF. In nucleotides, the CDR3 is TGTGCCAGTAGTAGACAGGGGGATCAGCCCCAGCATTTT. The full variable domain, its missing parts supplied by reference TRBV19 and TRBJ1-5, is DGGITQSPKYLFRKEGQNVTLSCEQNLNHDAMYWYRQDPGQGLRLIYYSQIVNDFQKGDIAEGYSVSREKKESFPLTVTSAQKNPTAFYLCASSRQGDQPQHFGDGTRLSIL.